This TCR beta chain came from a study of blood T cell repertoires in COVID-19. About the study: Sample material is recorded as cDNA or gDNA derived from T cells, B-cell-depleted T cells, or PBMCs.

In the study's own analysis: Amplified reference gene primers provided the basis for estimating nucleated cell counts. TCRdb keeps only in-frame clones here, not all; method: immunoSEQ multiplex PCR. That table is the source of V, J and clone size, and D and trimming were worked out from the DNA. Found here are some 190,000 clones, 80% to 90% of them singletons; the top ten hold approximately 11%. Followed longitudinally, the Seattle patients had been enrolled during active infection. The V and J ends lost 3 bases and 6 bases, in that order; junction bases with no gene match: 9. Germline V gives CDR1 KGHDR, CDR2 SFDVKD. The CDR3 consists of 16 residues.

The gene calls are TRBV24-1 and TRBJ2-1; TRBD2 matches 8 bases. This TCR came from a woman aged 40 to 50 with COVID-19, enrolled during active disease. The sample consisted of peripheral blood. The CDR3 spells CATSDPRGVSINEQFF. The CDR3 nucleotides read TGTGCCACCAGTGATCCGCGGGGGGTCTCCATCAATGAGCAGTTCTTC.